This is a list of T cell receptor beta chains from one sample in a study of shared clonotypes between healthy human individuals. Assay used: immunoSEQ multiplex PCR; TCRdb lists only in-frame clones, some missing. Here the sample spans about 1,500,000 clones, about 96% being singletons. The sequenced material came from naive CD4+ T cells sorted from blood. The receptors here all came from a man in his thirties or forties in good health. Each CDR3 is given with its conserved first and last residue. Fields, in order: J gene, V gene, clone size, D gene, CDR3 protein, CDR3 DNA. The D gene is left open where the match is weak. The listing skips clone size in some rows; elsewhere it reads once, few, many or a size class.

TRBJ2-7	TRBV5-4	.	TRBD2	CASSLLPGGTYEQYF	TGTGCCAGCAGCTTGCTTCCGGGAGGTACCTACGAGCAGTACTTC
TRBJ1-2	TRBV2	.	TRBD1	CASSRGQGTYGYTF	TGTGCCAGCAGCCGGGGACAGGGGACCTATGGCTACACCTTC
TRBJ2-5	TRBV7-3	.	TRBD2	CASSPRGLAEQETQYF	TGTGCCAGCAGCCCAAGGGGACTAGCGGAACAAGAGACCCAGTACTTC
TRBJ1-1	TRBV6-1	.	.	CASSEQTVNTEAFF	TGTGCCAGCAGTGAACAGACAGTGAACACTGAAGCTTTCTTT
TRBJ1-3	TRBV10-3	.	.	CAISEQFAVGNTIYF	TGTGCCATCAGTGAACAATTTGCAGTTGGAAACACCATATATTTT
TRBJ2-7	TRBV10-2	.	.	CASSERQGLIYEQYF	TGCGCCAGCAGTGAGCGCCAGGGGCTTATCTACGAGCAGTACTTC
TRBJ2-2	TRBV10-1	.	.	CASSESHTGELFF	TGCGCCAGCAGTGAGTCGCACACCGGGGAGCTGTTTTTT
TRBJ2-7	TRBV28	.	.	CASGTLVAYEQYF	TGTGCCAGCGGGACCCTTGTCGCCTACGAGCAGTACTTC
TRBJ2-7	TRBV9	.	.	CASSLGPFGPSYEQYF	TGTGCCAGCAGCTTAGGACCCTTCGGCCCCTCCTACGAGCAGTACTTC
TRBJ2-7	TRBV19	.	.	CASSIDPSYEQYF	TGTGCCAGTAGTATAGACCCATCCTACGAGCAGTACTTC
TRBJ2-2	TRBV7-2	.	.	CASSQTGRTGELFF	TGTGCCAGCAGCCAGACAGGTCGGACCGGGGAGCTGTTTTTT
TRBJ2-7	TRBV5-6	.	TRBD2	CASSLGLRGYEQYF	TGTGCCAGCAGCTTGGGTTTGCGGGGGTACGAGCAGTACTTC
TRBJ2-1	TRBV25-1	.	.	CASSGNSDPQFF	TGTGCCAGCAGTGGAAACTCTGACCCCCAGTTCTTC
TRBJ2-5	TRBV6-5	.	TRBD2	CASRREGQETQYF	TGTGCCAGCAGACGGGAGGGCCAAGAGACCCAGTACTTC
TRBJ2-1	TRBV5-4	.	TRBD2	CASSLAGASYNEQFF	TGTGCCAGCAGCCTAGCGGGAGCCTCCTACAATGAGCAGTTCTTC
TRBJ2-3	TRBV14	.	.	CASSPDGYTDTQYF	TGTGCCAGCAGCCCGGACGGTTACACAGATACGCAGTATTTT
TRBJ1-2	TRBV11-2	.	.	CASSHFRDTTIRYGYTF	TGTGCCAGCAGCCACTTCCGGGACACCACTATCCGCTATGGCTACACCTTC
TRBJ2-7	TRBV6-1	.	.	CATVRPPGGYEQYF	TGTGCCACAGTAAGGCCCCCCGGGGGCTACGAGCAGTACTTC
TRBJ2-7	TRBV5-4	.	.	CASSGFGDEQYF	TGTGCCAGCTCTGGGTTCGGCGACGAGCAGTACTTC
TRBJ2-5	TRBV9	.	TRBD2	CASSGASGSRETQYF	TGTGCCAGCAGCGGGGCTAGCGGGAGTAGGGAGACCCAGTACTTC
TRBJ2-7	TRBV6-5	.	.	CASRMARTRGYEQYF	TGTGCCAGCAGGATGGCTAGGACCCGGGGTTACGAGCAGTACTTC
TRBJ1-3	TRBV5-4	.	.	CASSRGGTGSGNTIYF	TGTGCCAGCAGTCGCGGGGGAACAGGTTCTGGAAACACCATATATTTT
TRBJ1-1	TRBV5-1	.	.	CASSVTGTSDYTEAFF	TGCGCCAGCAGCGTCACAGGGACTAGCGATTATACTGAAGCTTTCTTT
TRBJ2-3	TRBV15	.	.	CATRQKGKTSTDTQYF	TGTGCCACCAGACAAAAGGGAAAAACCAGCACAGATACGCAGTATTTT
TRBJ2-7	TRBV2	.	.	CASSEVYEQYF	TGTGCCAGCAGTGAAGTTTACGAGCAGTACTTC
TRBJ2-7	TRBV6-5	.	.	CASSYSRFGEQYF	TGTGCCAGCAGTTACTCGAGGTTCGGAGAGCAGTACTTC
TRBJ2-4	TRBV28	.	.	CASSLFGSSAKNIQYF	TGTGCCAGCAGTTTATTCGGCAGCTCAGCCAAAAACATTCAGTACTTC
TRBJ2-5	TRBV10-3	once	TRBD1	CAIRPDRGRETQYF	TGTGCCATCAGACCGGACAGGGGAAGGGAGACCCAGTACTTC
TRBJ1-1	TRBV7-8	.	.	CASSLRGGAVSNTEAFF	TGTGCCAGCAGCTTACGGGGGGGCGCGGTATCTAACACTGAAGCTTTCTTT
TRBJ2-2	TRBV28	.	.	CASSLIGPNTGELFF	TGTGCCAGCAGTTTAATCGGCCCGAACACCGGGGAGCTGTTTTTT
TRBJ2-3	TRBV27	.	.	CASSFTSRTDTQYF	TGTGCCAGCAGTTTTACTAGCCGCACAGATACGCAGTATTTT
TRBJ2-3	TRBV5-4	.	.	CASSSKRADTQYF	TGTGCCAGCAGCTCCAAGCGAGCAGATACGCAGTATTTT
TRBJ2-2	TRBV7-3	.	.	CASSLLGGGELFF	TGTGCCAGCAGCTTACTAGGTGGCGGGGAGCTGTTTTTT
TRBJ1-5	TRBV21-1	.	.	CASSKLVHNPNQPQHF	TGTGCCAGCAGCAAATTGGTGCACAACCCCAATCAGCCCCAGCATTTT
TRBJ1-1	TRBV29-1	.	.	CSGSTTEAFF	TGCAGCGGCTCGACCACTGAAGCTTTCTTT
TRBJ2-2	TRBV18	.	TRBD2	CASSPLPTSGTNTGELFF	TGTGCCAGCTCACCACTTCCGACTAGCGGGACTAACACCGGGGAGCTGTTTTTT
TRBJ2-1	TRBV7-3	.	.	CASSSQTGSPYNEQFF	TGTGCCAGCAGCTCGCAGACAGGCTCCCCTTACAATGAGCAGTTCTTC
TRBJ2-2	TRBV18	.	TRBD1	CASSSVQGADTGELFF	TGTGCCAGCTCATCTGTACAGGGGGCGGACACCGGGGAGCTGTTTTTT
TRBJ2-1	TRBV7-6	.	TRBD2	CASSAIPGLAGSYNEQFF	TGTGCCAGCAGCGCAATACCGGGACTAGCGGGATCCTACAATGAGCAGTTCTTC
TRBJ2-7	TRBV28	.	TRBD1	CASSETGGPPPFRGEQYF	TGTGCCAGCAGTGAGACAGGGGGCCCACCTCCTTTTCGAGGCGAGCAGTACTTC
TRBJ1-2	TRBV29-1	.	.	CSVERTGSPYGYTF	TGCAGCGTTGAACGAACAGGGAGTCCGTATGGCTACACCTTC
TRBJ2-1	TRBV11-2	.	TRBD2	CASSLREVQFF	TGTGCCAGCAGCTTGCGGGAGGTACAGTTCTTC
TRBJ1-1	TRBV18	.	.	CASSEDRNTEAFF	TGTGCCAGCTCAGAAGACAGGAACACTGAAGCTTTCTTT
TRBJ2-1	TRBV2	.	TRBD1	CASSEVRGMHNEQFF	TGTGCCAGCAGTGAGGTCAGGGGGATGCACAATGAGCAGTTCTTC
TRBJ1-5	TRBV6-1	.	TRBD1	CASIRTGSNQPQHF	TGTGCCAGCATTAGGACAGGCTCCAATCAGCCCCAGCATTTT
TRBJ1-5	TRBV6-6	.	.	CASSTLSNQPQHF	TGTGCCAGCAGTACTCTGAGCAATCAGCCCCAGCATTTT
TRBJ2-7	TRBV29-1	.	.	CSVEDQEGINEQYF	TGCAGCGTTGAAGATCAAGAGGGGATTAACGAGCAGTACTTC
TRBJ1-5	TRBV5-1	.	TRBD1	CASSLSTGSNQPQHF	TGCGCCAGCAGCTTGTCGACAGGGAGCAATCAGCCCCAGCATTTT
TRBJ2-2	TRBV29-1	.	TRBD2	CSAGARAGGNTGELFF	TGCAGCGCGGGGGCGAGAGCGGGAGGGAACACCGGGGAGCTGTTTTTT
TRBJ1-2	TRBV6-1	.	.	CASSEETALGGYTF	TGTGCCAGCAGTGAAGAGACAGCCCTGGGAGGCTACACCTTC
TRBJ2-7	TRBV29-1	.	TRBD2	CSVVGDGRAGGPAYEQYF	TGCAGCGTCGTGGGGGACGGTCGAGCGGGAGGGCCGGCCTACGAGCAGTACTTC
TRBJ1-1	TRBV7-9	.	.	CASSLVLAGNTEAFF	TGTGCCAGCAGCTTAGTACTTGCTGGGAACACTGAAGCTTTCTTT
TRBJ1-5	TRBV7-9	.	.	CASSYDLTNQPQHF	TGTGCCAGCAGCTACGACTTGACCAATCAGCCCCAGCATTTT